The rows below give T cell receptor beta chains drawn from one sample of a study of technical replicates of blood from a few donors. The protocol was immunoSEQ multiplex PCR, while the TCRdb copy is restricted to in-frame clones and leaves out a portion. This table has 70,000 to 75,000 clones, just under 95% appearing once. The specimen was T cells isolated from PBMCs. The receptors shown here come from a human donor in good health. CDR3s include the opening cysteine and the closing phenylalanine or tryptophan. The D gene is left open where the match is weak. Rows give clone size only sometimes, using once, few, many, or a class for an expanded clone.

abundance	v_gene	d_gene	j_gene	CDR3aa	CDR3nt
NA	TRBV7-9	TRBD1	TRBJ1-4	CASSPWTGDEKLFF	TGTGCCAGCAGCCCCTGGACAGGGGATGAAAAACTGTTTTTT
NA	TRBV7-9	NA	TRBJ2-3	CASRLPSGTDTQYF	TGTGCCAGCAGATTACCTAGCGGCACAGATACGCAGTATTTT
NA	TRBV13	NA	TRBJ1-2	CASSLGRVGGAGNYGYTF	TGTGCCAGCAGCTTAGGGCGTGTAGGGGGGGCGGGGAACTATGGCTACACCTTC
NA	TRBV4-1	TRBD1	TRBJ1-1	CASSQTGGQRIYTEAFF	TGCGCCAGCAGCCAGACAGGGGGCCAAAGGATTTACACTGAAGCTTTCTTT
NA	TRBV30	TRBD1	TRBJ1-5	CAWSTGASNQPQHF	TGTGCCTGGAGTACAGGGGCAAGCAATCAGCCCCAGCATTTT
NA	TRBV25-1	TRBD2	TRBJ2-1	CASSESEGGTYNEQFF	TGTGCCAGCAGCGAATCAGAGGGAGGGACCTACAATGAGCAGTTCTTC
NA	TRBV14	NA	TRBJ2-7	CASSRSAGVGEQYF	TGTGCCAGCAGCAGATCGGCCGGGGTTGGCGAGCAGTACTTC
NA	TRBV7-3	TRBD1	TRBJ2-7	CASSFQGGPYEQYF	TGTGCCAGCAGCTTTCAAGGGGGCCCCTACGAGCAGTACTTC
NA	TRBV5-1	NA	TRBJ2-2	CASSLAAGTGELFF	TGCGCCAGCAGCTTGGCCGCAGGCACCGGGGAGCTGTTTTTT
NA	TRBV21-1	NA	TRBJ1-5	CASSKPLGMDSDQPQHF	TGTGCCAGCAGCAAACCACTAGGGATGGACAGCGATCAGCCCCAGCATTTT
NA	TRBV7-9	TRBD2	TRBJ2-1	CASSLVPSGVYNEQFF	TGTGCCAGCAGCTTAGTCCCTAGCGGGGTTTACAATGAGCAGTTCTTC
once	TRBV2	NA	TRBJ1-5	CASILGGGQPQHF	TGTGCCAGCATTCTAGGGGGGGGTCAGCCCCAGCATTTT
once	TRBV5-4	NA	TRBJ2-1	CASSPEGQRSNEQFF	TGTGCCAGCAGCCCCGAAGGACAGAGGAGTAATGAGCAGTTCTTC
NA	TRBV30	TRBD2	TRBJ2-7	CAWSRGGSEQYF	TGTGCCTGGAGTCGCGGGGGGAGCGAGCAGTACTTC
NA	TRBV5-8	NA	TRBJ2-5	CASSLVRGTGILQETQYF	TGTGCCAGCAGCTTGGTCCGCGGAACCGGGATCCTCCAAGAGACCCAGTACTTC
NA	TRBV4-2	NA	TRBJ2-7	CASSQGTSAYEQYF	TGTGCCAGCAGCCAAGGGACTTCGGCCTACGAGCAGTACTTC
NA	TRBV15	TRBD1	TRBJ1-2	CATSSTKQGAGYTF	TGTGCCACCAGCAGTACAAAACAGGGGGCTGGCTACACCTTC
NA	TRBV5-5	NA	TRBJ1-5	CASSREQYSNQPQHF	TGTGCCAGCAGCCGAGAACAGTATAGCAATCAGCCCCAGCATTTT
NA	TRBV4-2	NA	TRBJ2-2	CASSPPLTGELFF	TGTGCCAGCAGCCCGCCTCTAACCGGGGAGCTGTTTTTT
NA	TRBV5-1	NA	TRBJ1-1	CASSLLGVGTEAFF	TGCGCCAGCAGCTTGCTGGGCGTGGGCACTGAAGCTTTCTTT
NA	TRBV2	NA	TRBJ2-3	CASSEGPEDTQYF	TGTGCCAGCAGTGAAGGGCCAGAAGATACGCAGTATTTT
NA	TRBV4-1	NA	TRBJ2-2	CASSHPLRKNTGELFF	TGCGCCAGCAGCCATCCGTTGCGGAAGAACACCGGGGAGCTGTTTTTT
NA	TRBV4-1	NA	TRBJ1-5	CASSQDRVQGYNQPQHF	TGCGCCAGCAGCCAAGATCGGGTACAGGGCTACAATCAGCCCCAGCATTTT
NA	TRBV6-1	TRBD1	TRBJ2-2	CASSGDRGGFRSGELFF	TGTGCCAGCAGTGGGGACAGGGGCGGTTTCAGGTCCGGGGAGCTGTTTTTT
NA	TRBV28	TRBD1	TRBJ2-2	CASSLTGDSGELFF	TGTGCCAGCAGTTTAACAGGGGATTCCGGGGAGCTGTTTTTT
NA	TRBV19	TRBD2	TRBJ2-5	CASSIGWGGTETQYF	TGTGCCAGTAGTATAGGGTGGGGGGGAACAGAGACCCAGTACTTC
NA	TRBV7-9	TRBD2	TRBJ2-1	CASSLAPLAGSYNEQFF	TGTGCCAGCAGCTTAGCGCCACTAGCGGGATCTTACAATGAGCAGTTCTTC
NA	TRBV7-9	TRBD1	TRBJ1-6	CASTGTGDPNSPLHF	TGTGCCAGCACCGGGACAGGGGATCCTAATTCACCCCTCCACTTT
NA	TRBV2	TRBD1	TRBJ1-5	CASSDRGVQPQHF	TGTGCCAGCAGCGACAGGGGAGTGCAGCCCCAGCATTTT
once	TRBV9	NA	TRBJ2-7	CASSATGLSNYEQYF	TGTGCCAGCAGCGCGACGGGACTCTCGAACTACGAGCAGTACTTC
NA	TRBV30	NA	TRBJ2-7	CAWSWAGLPYEQYF	TGTGCCTGGAGTTGGGCGGGCCTTCCCTACGAGCAGTACTTC
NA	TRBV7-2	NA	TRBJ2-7	CASSPGRGNYEQYF	TGTGCCAGCAGCCCAGGGAGGGGGAACTACGAGCAGTACTTC
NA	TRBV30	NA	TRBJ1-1	CAWSGLNTEAFF	TGTGCCTGGAGTGGACTTAACACTGAAGCTTTCTTT
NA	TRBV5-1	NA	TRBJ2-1	CASSPSGGLSSYNEQFF	TGCGCCAGCAGCCCTTCCGGAGGACTTAGCTCCTACAATGAGCAGTTCTTC
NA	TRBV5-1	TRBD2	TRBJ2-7	CASSAGVTYEQYF	TGCGCCAGCAGCGCGGGGGTAACCTACGAGCAGTACTTC
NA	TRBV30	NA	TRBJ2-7	CAWSRGGQSYEQYF	TGTGCCTGGAGTAGAGGGGGACAATCCTACGAGCAGTACTTC
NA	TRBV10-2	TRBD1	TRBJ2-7	CASSSWDRSYEQYF	TGCGCCAGCTCATCCTGGGACAGGTCATACGAGCAGTACTTC
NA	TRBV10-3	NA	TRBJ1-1	CAIGGGRGEVGAFF	TGTGCCATCGGTGGAGGAAGGGGCGAGGTAGGAGCTTTCTTT
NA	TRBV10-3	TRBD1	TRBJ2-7	CAIRPPGQGPEQYF	TGTGCCATCAGACCCCCGGGACAGGGGCCTGAGCAGTACTTC
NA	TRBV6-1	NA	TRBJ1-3	CASSPQGVSRNTIYF	TGTGCCAGCAGTCCACAGGGTGTATCCAGAAACACCATATATTTT
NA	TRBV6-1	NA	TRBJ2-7	CASSEMMGLFYEQYF	TGTGCCAGCAGTGAAATGATGGGACTCTTCTACGAGCAGTACTTC
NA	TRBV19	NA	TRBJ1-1	CASSGSYNTEAFF	TGTGCCAGTAGTGGCTCATATAACACTGAAGCTTTCTTT
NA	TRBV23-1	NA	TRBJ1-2	CASSQKKAKDSLVAFYGYTF	TGCGCCAGCAGTCAAAAAAAAGCGAAGGACAGTCTGGTGGCGTTCTATGGCTACACCTTC
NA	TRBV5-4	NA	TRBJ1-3	CASSLAAGSGNTIYF	TGTGCCAGCAGCTTGGCCGCAGGGTCAGGAAACACCATATATTTT
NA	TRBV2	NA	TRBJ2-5	CASSARGVSGGRGGETQYF	TGTGCCAGCAGTGCCCGAGGGGTTTCGGGAGGCCGAGGGGGAGAGACCCAGTACTTC
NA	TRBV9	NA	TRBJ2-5	CASSSRGLSGETQYF	TGTGCCAGCAGCTCAAGGGGACTCTCAGGGGAGACCCAGTACTTC
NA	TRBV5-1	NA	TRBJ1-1	CASSQTGQNTEAFF	TGCGCCAGCAGTCAAACAGGGCAAAACACTGAAGCTTTCTTT
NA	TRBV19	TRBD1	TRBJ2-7	CASNKGQGIYEQYF	TGTGCCAGTAACAAGGGACAGGGAATCTACGAGCAGTACTTC
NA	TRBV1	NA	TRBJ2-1	CTSSQGLESEQFF	TGCACCAGCAGCCAAGGCCTAGAAAGTGAGCAGTTCTTC
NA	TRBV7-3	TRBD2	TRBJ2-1	CASSLGLASYEQFF	TGTGCCAGCAGCTTGGGACTAGCGAGTTATGAGCAGTTCTTC
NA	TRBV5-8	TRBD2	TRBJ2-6	CASSPGGSGANVLTF	TGTGCCAGCAGCCCCGGGGGGTCTGGGGCCAACGTCCTGACTTTC
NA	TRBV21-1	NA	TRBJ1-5	CASLRDREVQPQHF	TGTGCCAGCCTCCGGGACAGGGAAGTTCAGCCCCAGCATTTT
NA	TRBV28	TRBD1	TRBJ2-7	CASTQGQPSYEQYF	TGTGCCAGCACTCAGGGACAGCCTTCCTACGAGCAGTACTTC
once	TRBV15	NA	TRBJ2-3	CATSRGASRQAGTDTQYF	TGTGCCACCAGCAGAGGGGCATCTCGGCAGGCCGGCACAGATACGCAGTATTTT
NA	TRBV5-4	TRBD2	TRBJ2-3	CASSFERGLTDTQYF	TGTGCCAGCAGCTTCGAGCGGGGACTTACAGATACGCAGTATTTT
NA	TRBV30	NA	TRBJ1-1	CAWSVTRGWGTEAFF	TGTGCCTGGAGCGTAACTCGAGGGTGGGGCACTGAAGCTTTCTTT
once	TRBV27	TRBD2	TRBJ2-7	CASSLAASSYEQYF	TGTGCCAGCAGTCTAGCGGCTAGCTCCTACGAGCAGTACTTC
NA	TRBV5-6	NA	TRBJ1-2	CASSKLSSNYGYTF	TGTGCCAGCAGTAAATTGAGCTCTAACTATGGCTACACCTTC
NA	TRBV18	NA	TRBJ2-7	CASSPRDNYEQYF	TGTGCCAGCTCACCTCGGGACAACTACGAGCAGTACTTC
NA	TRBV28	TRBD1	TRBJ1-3	CASSLLAQGAPGNTIYF	TGTGCCAGCAGTTTATTAGCCCAGGGGGCTCCTGGAAACACCATATATTTT